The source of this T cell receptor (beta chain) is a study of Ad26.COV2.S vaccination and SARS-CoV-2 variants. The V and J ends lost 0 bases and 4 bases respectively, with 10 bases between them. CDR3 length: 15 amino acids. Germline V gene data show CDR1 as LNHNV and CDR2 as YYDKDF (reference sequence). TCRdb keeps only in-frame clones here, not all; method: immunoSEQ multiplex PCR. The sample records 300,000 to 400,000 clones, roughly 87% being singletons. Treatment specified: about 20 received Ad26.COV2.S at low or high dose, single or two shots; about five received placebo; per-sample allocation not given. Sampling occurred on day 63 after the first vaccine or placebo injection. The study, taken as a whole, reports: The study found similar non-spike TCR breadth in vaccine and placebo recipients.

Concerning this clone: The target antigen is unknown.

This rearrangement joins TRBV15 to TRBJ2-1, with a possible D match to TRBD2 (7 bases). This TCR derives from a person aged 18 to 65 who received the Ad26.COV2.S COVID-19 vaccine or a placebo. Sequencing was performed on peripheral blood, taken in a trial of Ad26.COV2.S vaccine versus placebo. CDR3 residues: CATSRDGRGYNEQFF. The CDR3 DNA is TGTGCCACCAGCAGAGATGGGAGGGGGTACAATGAGCAGTTCTTC. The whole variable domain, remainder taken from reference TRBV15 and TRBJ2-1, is DAMVIQNPRYQVTQFGKPVTLSCSQTLNHNVMYWYQQKSSQAPKLLFHYYDKDFNNEADTPDNFQSRRPNTSFCFLDIRSPGLGDTAMYLCATSRDGRGYNEQFFGPGTRLTVL.